Below, 27 T cell receptor beta chains from the same sample are listed, as sequenced in a study of CD8 T cells in ankylosing spondylitis (dated 2017 in TCRdb). Overall study outcomes, separate from this receptor: A TCR beta motif of seven or eight highly homologous amino acid variants appeared characteristic of blood from ankylosing spondylitis patients.

These receptors are not linked to any known antigen. The library was generated by 5' RACE. TCRdb names Illumina HiSeq 2500 as the instrument used. The public reads were run again by TCRdb, first through fastp at Q25 and then through MiXCR, and only productive beta chains were kept. Rows are combined by CDR3 protein, so each entry shows the most common genes and DNA. The table for this sample lists 130,000 or so distinct CDR3 sequences; 17% of them were counted only once. The ten top clones hold roughly a third of the sample. The sequenced material came from blood, either unsorted or a sorted T cell fraction (not recorded which). Source of these receptors: a male donor with ankylosing spondylitis.

The CDR3 is CASSLGDPGTF. CDR3 nucleotide sequence: TGTGCCAGCAGCTTAGGGGACCCTGGGACCTTC. The rearrangement joins TRBV11-2 to TRBJ1-2, with D tentatively TRBD1 (5 bases). V dropped 1 base and J dropped 14 bases, with 11 bases sitting between them. Germline values: CDR1 SGHAT, CDR2 FQNNGV. CDR3 length: 11 residues.

The V gene is TRBV28, the J gene TRBJ2-1; D may be TRBD1 or TRBD2 (5 bases each). CDR1 is MDHEN and CDR2 is SYDVKM in the germline V gene. V dropped 3 bases and J dropped 5 bases, with 11 bases sitting between them. This CDR3 spans 14 amino acids. For the CDR3, the DNA is TGTGCCAGCAGTTTCTCGCTGGGGGACAATGAGCAGTTCTTC. It codes for CASSFSLGDNEQFF.

The genes are TRBV27 and TRBJ1-2, with D perhaps matching TRBD1 (5 bases). The CDR3 covers 17 residues. Trimming removed 0 bases at V and 4 bases at J, with 18 bases between. Germline V lookup: CDR1 MNHEY, CDR2 SMNVEV (reference sequence). The CDR3, as DNA: TGTGCCAGCAGTTTATCCCCCATGGCAGGGTCGATCTATGGCTACACCTTC. Translating it yields CASSLSPMAGSIYGYTF.

This clonotype was recorded a few times. The chain links TRBV6-2 or TRBV6-3 to TRBJ2-7; D is possibly TRBD1 (5 bases). Looked up from germline, CDR1 is MNHEY and CDR2 is SVGEGT. The CDR3 is 17 amino acids. Trimming stripped 2 bases from V and 4 bases from J, with 21 bases between. CDR3 residues: CASSYHQPGIRMYEQYF. The CDR3 bases are TGTGCCAGCAGTTACCACCAACCAGGGATAAGGATGTACGAGCAGTACTTC.

This clonotype was counted a few times. The V gene is TRBV29-1, the J gene TRBJ2-7; TRBD2 agrees at 9 bases. J lost 4 bases, V lost 5 bases, and 3 bases had no gene match. CDR3 length: 12 residues. Germline-derived CDR1 and CDR2 are SQVTM and ANQGSEA. This CDR3 reads CSVLAGRYEQYF. DNA for the CDR3: TGCAGCGTTCTAGCGGGAAGATACGAGCAGTACTTC.

V and J are TRBV27 and TRBJ2-1; 11 nucleotides line up with TRBD2. Germline V gene data show CDR1 as MNHEY and CDR2 as SMNVEV (reference sequence). The CDR3 extends over 14 amino acids. J lost 9 bases, V lost 3 bases, and 4 bases had no gene match. The CDR3 reads CASSFSLAGVEQFF. The DNA of the CDR3 is TGTGCCAGCAGTTTTTCACTAGCGGGAGTTGAGCAGTTCTTC.

The chain couples TRBV6-2 or TRBV6-3 to TRBJ2-1; 10 bases are shared with TRBD2. The V and J ends lost 8 bases and 0 bases, in that order; junction bases with no gene match: 10. The CDR3 has 17 amino acids. Looked up from germline, CDR1 is MNHEY and CDR2 is SVGEGT. The CDR3 DNA reads TGTGCCAGCCGGACTAGCGGCTATAGCGCCTCCTACAATGAGCAGTTCTTC. As protein: CASRTSGYSASYNEQFF.

The rearrangement joins TRBV5-4 to TRBJ2-6; no clear D gene. Trimming took 3 bases from V and 0 from J, leaving 19 bases between them. The CDR3 consists of 19 residues. Germline-derived CDR1 and CDR2 are SGHNT and YYREEE (reference sequence). The CDR3 DNA reads as TGTGCCAGCAGCTCCAGACCCTACTCTAGGGTCTCTGGGGCCAACGTCCTGACTTTC. As protein: CASSSRPYSRVSGANVLTF.

This clonotype was recorded a few times. The chain recombines TRBV5-1 with TRBJ1-1; 7 bases match TRBD1. The germline CDR1 and CDR2 sequences are SGHRS and YFSETQ. V was pared by 3 bases and J by 1 base, with 12 bases of the junction left unmatched. CDR3 length equals 17 residues. CDR3 in amino acids: CASSWGRDSRRNTEAFF. The CDR3 bases are TGCGCCAGCAGCTGGGGCAGGGACAGTCGTCGGAACACTGAAGCTTTCTTT.

The CDR3 bases are TGTGCCAGCAGAGACAGGGTCGGCGGGGAGCTGTTTTTT. Translated: CASRDRVGGELFF. The chain uses TRBV2 and TRBJ2-2; 7 positions agree with TRBD1. Germline V gene sequence: CDR1 SNHLY, CDR2 FYNNEI. V shed 6 bases, J shed 7 bases, and the junction held 5 bases outside the gene matches. This CDR3 has 13 amino acids.

This rearrangement joins TRBV10-2 to TRBJ2-5; possibly TRBD1 for D (5 bases). The CDR3 is 15 amino acids. Trimming pared 3 bases from V and 1 base from J, leaving 12 bases between. Germline V gives CDR1 WSHSY, CDR2 SAAADI. In DNA, the CDR3 is TGCGCCAGCAGTGATCAGCAGGGCCTCCAAGAGACCCAGTACTTC. It yields the protein CASSDQQGLQETQYF.

The gene calls are TRBV27 and TRBJ2-7; 10 positions agree with TRBD1. Trimming removed 5 bases from V and 4 bases from J; junction bases left unmatched: 5. This CDR3 is built from 14 residues. Germline lookup yields CDR1 MNHEY and CDR2 SMNVEV (reference sequence). This chain's CDR3 is CASSAGQGVYEQYF. CDR3 nucleotides: TGTGCCAGCAGTGCCGGACAGGGGGTTTACGAGCAGTACTTC.

The table lists this clonotype with many counts. This chain uses TRBV27 with TRBJ2-3, with unresolved D. CDR1 and CDR2 (germline): MNHEY, SMNVEV (reference sequence). The V gene lost 6 bases and the J gene lost 6 bases, with 7 bases spanning the gap. The length of the CDR3 is 11 residues. This chain's CDR3 is CASSLRDTQYF. DNA for the CDR3: TGTGCCAGCAGCTTGAGGGATACGCAGTATTTT.

This chain joins TRBV28 and TRBJ2-2, with 7 positions matching TRBD1. J lost 2 bases, V lost 5 bases, and 8 bases had no gene match. From germline, CDR1 is MDHEN and CDR2 SYDVKM. The CDR3 contains 16 residues. The CDR3 DNA reads TGTGCCAGCAGTAAACCCGGGACAGATAACACCGGGGAGCTGTTTTTT. This codes for CASSKPGTDNTGELFF.

The table lists this clonotype with many counts. The V call is TRBV4-3, the J call TRBJ2-7; tentative D call: TRBD2 (6 bases). This CDR3 has 15 residues. The germline V gene has CDR1 LGHNA and CDR2 YSLEER. Trimming removed 0 bases from V and 3 bases from J, with 12 bases in between. CDR3 bases: TGCGCCAGCAGCCAAGAAGGTGGAGGGGACTACGAGCAGTACTTC. Translating it yields CASSQEGGGDYEQYF.

In DNA, the CDR3 is TGTGCCAGCAGTCAAACGAGGTGGGAGACCCAGTACTTC. Translation: CASSQTRWETQYF. V is TRBV28 and J is TRBJ2-5; D is unresolved. This CDR3 is built from 13 residues. V was clipped by 5 bases and J by 5 bases, with 12 bases between them. Germline CDR1 reads MDHEN; CDR2 reads SYDVKM.

In DNA form, the CDR3 reads TGTGCCATCAGTGAGTCAGGGGGCTACGAGCAGTACTTC. Translating gives CAISESGGYEQYF. This rearrangement joins TRBV10-3 to TRBJ2-7, with D tentatively TRBD1 (6 bases). The ends were cut back, 0 bases at V and 3 bases at J, with 6 bases in the middle. CDR3 size: 13 residues. Per germline, CDR1 ENHRY and CDR2 SYGVKD.

A few counts support this clonotype. This sequence joins TRBV10-3 and TRBJ2-1, with 14 bases matching TRBD2. Per the germline V gene, CDR1 is ENHRY and CDR2 is SYGVKD. V was pared by 2 bases and J by 9 bases, with 0 bases of the junction left unmatched. The CDR3 is made up of 14 amino acids. Here the CDR3 reads CAISEGTSGSEQFF. CDR3 nucleotides: TGTGCCATCAGTGAGGGGACTAGCGGGAGTGAGCAGTTCTTC.

This clonotype was picked up many times. The chain links TRBV29-1 to TRBJ2-7; D gene unclear. This CDR3 spans 13 amino acids. Between the trimmed V and J ends, which lost 0 bases and 5 bases, there was a span of 11 bases. Germline-derived CDR1 and CDR2 are SQVTM and ANQGSEA. This chain's CDR3 is CSVEDPQVHEQYF. The CDR3 DNA follows: TGCAGCGTTGAAGATCCTCAGGTACACGAGCAGTACTTC.

A few counts support this clonotype. Germline and junction disagree at one end, which may indicate a read error. The J gene is TRBJ1-1, the V gene TRBV25-1, with a possible D match to TRBD1 (5 bases). CDR3 size: 15 residues. CDR1 MGHDK and CDR2 SYGVNS come from the germline V gene. This CDR3 reads CASSDQGAGNTEAFF. The DNA for the CDR3 is TGTGCCAGCAGTGATCAAGGGGCGGGGAACACTGAAGCCTTCTTT.

The chain uses TRBV10-3 and TRBJ2-7; D gene unclear. V was cut by 3 bases and J by 4 bases, with 4 bases left in between. The CDR3 is 11 residues long. Germline V CDR1 and CDR2: ENHRY, SYGVKD. For the CDR3, the DNA is TGTGCCATCAGTGAAGGGTACGAGCAGTACTTC. It codes for CAISEGYEQYF.

The V gene is TRBV2, the J gene TRBJ2-2, with D perhaps TRBD2 (6 bases). Trimming removed 4 bases at V and 5 bases at J, with 14 bases between. The CDR3 has 15 residues. From germline, CDR1 is SNHLY and CDR2 FYNNEI. The CDR3 protein is CASSVGTGGTGELFF. The CDR3 DNA sequence: TGTGCCAGCAGTGTTGGGACCGGGGGAACCGGGGAGCTGTTTTTT. The full variable domain, with the rest looked up from reference TRBV2 and TRBJ2-2, is EPEVTQTPSHQVTQMGQEVILRCVPISNHLYFYWYRQILGQKVEFLVSFYNNEISEKSEIFDDQFSVERPDGSNFTLKIRSTKLEDSAMYFCASSVGTGGTGELFFGEGSRLTVL.

This clonotype was observed once. CDR3 nucleotide sequence: TGTGCCAGCAGTAAAGTTTCGACAGGGGGCGCGGGCACCGGGGAGCTGTTTTTT. This encodes CASSKVSTGGAGTGELFF. The chain carries TRBV27 and TRBJ2-2, with 10 bases that match TRBD1. The length of the CDR3 is 18 residues. The germline CDR1 and CDR2 sequences are MNHEY and SMNVEV (reference sequence). Unmatched junction bases numbered 13, after V lost 5 bases and J lost 4 bases.

The chain couples TRBV29-1 to TRBJ1-6; 7 bases are a match to TRBD1. CDR1 is SQVTM, CDR2 ANQGSEA, per germline. The ends lost 5 bases at V and 8 bases at J; junction bases unmatched: 6. This CDR3 is built from 13 residues. CDR3 bases: TGCAGCGTTATGGGACAGAGTGATTCACCCCTCCACTTT. This gives the protein CSVMGQSDSPLHF.

This clonotype was observed a single time. The chain recombines TRBV4-1 with TRBJ2-1, with D tentatively TRBD1 or TRBD2 (5 bases each). Germline V gives CDR1 MGHRA, CDR2 YSYEKL. Trimming shortened V by 4 bases and J by 9 bases, and 13 bases separated the two germline ends. There are 13 residues in the CDR3. DNA of the CDR3: TGCGCCAGCAGCCCCCGGCTCGGGGCTGAGCAGTTCTTC. Translated: CASSPRLGAEQFF.

Only a few counts were recorded for this clonotype. This chain connects TRBV3-1 to TRBJ2-1; TRBD2 matches at 13 bases. Germline V gene sequence: CDR1 LGHDT, CDR2 YNNKEL (reference sequence). V gave up 3 bases and J gave up 8 bases; unmatched junction bases: 4. The CDR3 is made up of 15 amino acids. CDR3 in DNA: TGTGCCAGCAGCCACGGACTAGCGGGAGTGGATGAGCAGTTCTTC. This encodes CASSHGLAGVDEQFF.

This chain uses TRBV6-2 or TRBV6-3 with TRBJ2-7, with no clear D. Germline values: CDR1 MNHEY, CDR2 SVGEGT. The CDR3 has 13 residues. The V and J ends lost 2 bases and 2 bases respectively, with 7 bases between them. CDR3 sequence: CASSYAFPYEQYF. As DNA, the CDR3 is TGTGCCAGCAGTTACGCGTTCCCCTACGAGCAGTACTTC.